This TCR beta chain was sequenced for a study of T cell changes during pregnancy in multiple sclerosis (dated 2019 in TCRdb). Turning to the overall study: The study examined how the T cell repertoire changed over the course of pregnancy in women with multiple sclerosis.

The CDR3 numbers 12 residues from cysteine through phenylalanine. Kept here is only the CDR3 DNA, which spans 36 bases and is read in frame from base 1. For CDR1 and CDR2, the germline V gene (reference sequence) lists MNHEY and SMNVEV. The junction carries 12 bases between V and J, which are trimmed by 6 bases and 6 bases respectively. Turning to this clone: Its antigen remains unidentified. The sample holds no much larger clone one base away, and base qualities are not on file.

The method behind the library was the immunoSEQ multiplex PCR assay. The table comes from immuneACCESS by way of TCRdb, which keeps in-frame sequences with V and J called. Part of the clones is missing from these tables; in studies checked, under half for an unresolved V gene and the rest for unknown reasons. The sample yields approximately 43,000 clones; 84% were counted once. The ten biggest clones cover about 0.64% of the sample. The clonotype was recovered from a female donor with multiple sclerosis, enrolled in a pregnancy study. In this chain, TRBV27 is recombined with TRBJ2-7; too little of a D gene remains to name it. This material consisted of CD4+ T cells from peripheral blood mononuclear cells, taken before pregnancy. In nucleotides, the sequence is TGTGCCAGCAGGCCCCATAGCCGCGAGCAGTACTTC. This translates into CASRPHSREQYF.